The clone carrying this T cell receptor beta chain has only a few counts. This sample is part of a study of T cells after yellow fever vaccination. Overall study: For low cell numbers, libraries were made with SMART-Seq v4 Ultra Low Input.

A universal primer site and UMIs were added as TCR cDNA was made by 5'RACE template switching. One entry per CDR3 protein, called by TCRdb with MiXCR from the 5' RACE reads. The data show approximately 240,000 distinct CDR3 sequences, more than 3.5% seen once. Trimming removed 4 bases from V and 6 bases from J, with 19 bases in between. Germline CDR1 reads SGHTA; CDR2 reads FQGNSA. This CDR3 comprises 15 residues. This rearrangement joins TRBV7-2 to TRBJ2-7, with D possibly being TRBD1 (6 bases). Specimen: PBMCs, collected 15 days after the yellow fever booster vaccination. This clonotype was sampled from a man in his late teens or twenties who received the YFV17D yellow fever vaccine. The CDR3 here is CASSSLGRGSGEQYF. In nucleotides, the CDR3 is TGTGCCAGCAGCTCCCTGGGAAGGGGGAGTGGCGAGCAGTACTTC.